The source of this TCR beta chain is a study of shared clonotypes between healthy human individuals. Study background: Three plates were used per donor for CD4 naive, three for CD4 memory, two for CD8 naive and one for CD8 memory. Findings of the study overall: Researchers sampled blood only, noting tissue repertoires likely differ.

CDR3 size: 15 residues. Trimming cost V 2 bases and J 5 bases, with 17 bases left between them. Germline V gene sequence: CDR1 SGHRS, CDR2 YFSETQ. Researchers ran the assay at a deep level. The assay was immunoSEQ multiplex PCR, and TCRdb's table has in-frame clones only and misses some. The sample lists about 990,000 clones; about 84% were seen once. Points on this clone: Antigen: not known.

Sequencing was carried out using memory CD4+ T cells from PBMCs. Subset in this sample: CD45RA-negative fraction. This chain uses TRBV5-1 with TRBJ2-7, with D perhaps given as TRBD1 or TRBD2 (5 bases each). The sequence was obtained from a man between 18 and 29 years old in good health. Some clones in this sample may be carry-over from other donors' samples. The CDR3: CASSFQGGLAHEQYF. CDR3 in DNA: TGCGCCAGCAGCTTTCAGGGCGGTCTAGCCCACGAGCAGTACTTC. The full variable domain, in which reference TRBV5-1 and TRBJ2-7 provide the parts outside the CDR3, is KAGVTQTPRYLIKTRGQQVTLSCSPISGHRSVSWYQQTPGQGLQFLFEYFSETQRNKGNFPGRFSGRQFSNSRSEMNVSTLELGDSALYLCASSFQGGLAHEQYFGPGTRLTVT.